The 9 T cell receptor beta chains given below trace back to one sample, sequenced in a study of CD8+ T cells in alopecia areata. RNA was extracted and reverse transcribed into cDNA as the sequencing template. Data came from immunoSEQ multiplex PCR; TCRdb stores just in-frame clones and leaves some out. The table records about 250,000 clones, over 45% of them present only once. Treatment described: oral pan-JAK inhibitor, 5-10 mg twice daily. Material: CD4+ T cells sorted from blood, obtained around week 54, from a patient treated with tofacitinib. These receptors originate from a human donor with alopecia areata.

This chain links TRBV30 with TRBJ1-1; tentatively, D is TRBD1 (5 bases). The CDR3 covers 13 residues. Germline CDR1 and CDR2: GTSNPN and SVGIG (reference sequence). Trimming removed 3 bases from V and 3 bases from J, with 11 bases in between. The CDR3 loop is CAWRGRWDTEAFF. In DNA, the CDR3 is TGTGCCTGGAGGGGACGGTGGGACACTGAAGCTTTCTTT.

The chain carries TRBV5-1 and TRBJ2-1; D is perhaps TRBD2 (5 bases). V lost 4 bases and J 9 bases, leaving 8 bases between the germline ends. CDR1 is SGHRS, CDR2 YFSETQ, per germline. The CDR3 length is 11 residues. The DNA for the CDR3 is TGCGCCAGCAGCGAAGCGGTTGAGCAGTTCTTC. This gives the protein CASSEAVEQFF.

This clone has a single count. DNA for the CDR3: TGTGCCCTGGGGGCTCGGTCTGGGGCCAACGTCCTGACTTTC. Encoded protein: CALGARSGANVLTF. V is TRBV30 and J is TRBJ2-6; tentatively, D is TRBD1 (6 bases). Trimming took 8 bases from V and 1 from J, leaving 12 bases between them. The V gene's germline CDR1 is GTSNPN and CDR2 SVGIG (reference sequence). The CDR3 has 14 residues. The complete variable domain, with remaining parts taken from reference TRBV30 and TRBJ2-6, reads SQTIHQWPATLVQPVGSPLSLECTVEGTSNPNLYWYRQAAGRGLQLLFYSVGIGQISSEVPQNLSASRPQDRQFILSSKKLLLSDSGFYLCALGARSGANVLTFGAGSRLTVL.

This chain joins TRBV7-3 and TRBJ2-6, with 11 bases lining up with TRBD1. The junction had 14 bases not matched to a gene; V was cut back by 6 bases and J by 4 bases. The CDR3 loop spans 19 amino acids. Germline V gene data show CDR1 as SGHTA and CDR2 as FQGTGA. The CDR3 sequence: CASSLRGQGETEGANVLTF. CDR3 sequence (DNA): TGTGCCAGCAGTTTGAGGGGACAGGGGGAAACAGAAGGGGCCAACGTCCTGACTTTC.

CDR3 amino acids: CASSLGTSGNIQYF. Here the CDR3 DNA reads TGCGCCAGCAGCTTGGGGACAAGTGGAAACATTCAGTACTTC. V gene TRBV5-1 combines with J gene TRBJ2-4, with D possibly TRBD1 on 5 matching bases. Germline values: CDR1 SGHRS, CDR2 YFSETQ. V was clipped by 0 bases and J by 6 bases, with 10 bases between them. The CDR3 covers 14 residues.

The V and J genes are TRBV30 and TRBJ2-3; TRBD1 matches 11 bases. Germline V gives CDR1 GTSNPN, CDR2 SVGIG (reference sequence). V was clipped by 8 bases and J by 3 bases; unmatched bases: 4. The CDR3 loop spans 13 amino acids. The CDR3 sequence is CASGQGATDTQYF. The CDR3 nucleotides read TGTGCCAGCGGACAGGGGGCGACAGATACGCAGTATTTT. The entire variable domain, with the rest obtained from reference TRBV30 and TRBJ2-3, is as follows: SQTIHQWPATLVQPVGSPLSLECTVEGTSNPNLYWYRQAAGRGLQLLFYSVGIGQISSEVPQNLSASRPQDRQFILSSKKLLLSDSGFYLCASGQGATDTQYFGPGTRLTVL.

The CDR3 loop is CASRRGGLASPLHF. DNA of the CDR3: TGTGCCAGCAGGAGGGGGGGACTTGCCTCCCCCCTCCACTTT. The gene calls are TRBV6-5 and TRBJ1-6; tentatively, D is TRBD1 (6 bases). In germline, CDR1 is MNHEY, CDR2 SVGAGI. There are 14 residues in the CDR3. With 6 bases removed from V and 13 bases from J, the gap between germline ends came to 19 bases.

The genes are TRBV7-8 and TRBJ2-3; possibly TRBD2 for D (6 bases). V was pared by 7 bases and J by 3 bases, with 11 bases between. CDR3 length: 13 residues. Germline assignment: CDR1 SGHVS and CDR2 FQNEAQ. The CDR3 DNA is TGTGCCAGCAAGTGGCGGGGAACAGATACGCAGTATTTT. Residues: CASKWRGTDTQYF.

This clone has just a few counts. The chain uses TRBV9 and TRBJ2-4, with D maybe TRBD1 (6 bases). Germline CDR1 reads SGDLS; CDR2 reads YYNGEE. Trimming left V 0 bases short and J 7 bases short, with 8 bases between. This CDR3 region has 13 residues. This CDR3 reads CASSVDRENIQYF. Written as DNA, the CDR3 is TGTGCCAGCAGCGTAGACAGGGAGAACATTCAGTACTTC.